This TCR beta chain came from a study of blood T cell repertoires in COVID-19. Study overall: Acute and convalescent COVID-19 samples came from the United States, Italy and Spain. The cDNA or gDNA used as material had been derived from T cells, B-cell-depleted T cells, or PBMCs.

Deletions cut 1 base from V and 5 bases from J, with 6 bases between. This CDR3 is 12 amino acids long. Germline CDR1 reads SGHDT; CDR2 reads YYEEEE. Per the authors' pipeline: Estimation of nucleated cell counts was performed using reference gene primer amplification. Measured with immunoSEQ multiplex PCR; TCRdb has only the in-frame clones, and not every one. Clone size and the V and J calls come from that table; the DNA yielded D and trimming. The table includes around 56,000 clones, under 85% detected once. The chain recombines TRBV5-6 with TRBJ1-1, with D unresolved. Sequenced: peripheral blood. This TCR came from a man aged 60 to 75 with acute or convalescent COVID-19. CDR3 nucleotide sequence: TGTGCCAGCAGCTTGACGAGGACTGAAGCTTTCTTT. This encodes CASSLTRTEAFF.